This T cell receptor beta chain was documented in a study of PD-1 blockade in mismatch repair-deficient tumors. Profiled with immunoSEQ multiplex PCR; TCRdb holds only in-frame clones, not every one. The sample records 16,000 or so clones, approximately 80% being singletons. Time point given: roughly 10-day in vitro stimulation with candidate neoantigen peptide 5. Cells were stimulated nine to eleven days with each of about 7 ELISpot-reactive neoantigens. A no-peptide control culture served as baseline for clone fold changes. As concerns this clone: Its antigen is unidentified.

CDR1 is SGHRS and CDR2 is YFSETQ in the germline V gene. V shed 4 bases and J shed 4 bases, with 12 bases lying between them. The CDR3 sequence is 14 residues long. The sequenced sample was cells cultured in vitro, obtained from a patient treated with pembrolizumab. This chain connects TRBV5-1 to TRBJ1-5; no clear D. The TCR was taken from an adult with mismatch repair-deficient cancer. CDR3 loop: CASSRDGLNQPQHF. CDR3 DNA: TGCGCCAGCAGCCGAGACGGTCTGAATCAGCCCCAGCATTTT.